Listed below are T cell receptor beta chains from one sample, sequenced in a study of blood T cell repertoires in COVID-19. TCRdb keeps only in-frame clones here, not all; method: immunoSEQ multiplex PCR. The sample lists about 300,000 clones, just over 85% occurring once. Source material: PBMCs or T cells enriched from blood (not recorded which). The receptors were gathered from a woman aged 18-30 years who had recovered from COVID-19. CDR3s include the opening cysteine and the closing phenylalanine or tryptophan. Fields, in order: clone size, V gene, J gene, D gene, CDR3 protein, CDR3 DNA. A D gene is named only where the DNA matches it firmly. Size is omitted from some rows. Given values are once, few, many or a class for expanded clones.

size: NA; V: TRBV30; J: TRBJ1-4; D: NA; CDR3: CAFGAGPNEKLFF; DNA: TGTGCCTTTGGGGCAGGGCCTAATGAAAAACTGTTTTTT
size: NA; V: TRBV6-1; J: TRBJ2-7; D: TRBD1; CDR3: CASSEALPVRGLYEQYF; DNA: TGTGCCAGCAGTGAAGCGCTTCCGGTCAGGGGGCTCTACGAGCAGTACTTC
size: NA; V: TRBV7-3; J: TRBJ2-7; D: NA; CDR3: CASSLQGGYEQYF; DNA: TGTGCCAGCAGCTTACAGGGGGGCTACGAGCAGTACTTC
size: NA; V: TRBV7-3; J: TRBJ1-1; D: NA; CDR3: CASSSRGGRNTEAFF; DNA: TGTGCCAGCAGCTCCAGAGGAGGGAGAAACACTGAAGCTTTCTTT
size: NA; V: TRBV6-5; J: TRBJ2-7; D: NA; CDR3: CATKRGVVEQYF; DNA: TGTGCCACAAAACGAGGTGTCGTCGAGCAGTACTTC
size: once; V: TRBV11-2; J: TRBJ2-7; D: NA; CDR3: CASSLVGRITLTYEQYF; DNA: TGTGCCAGCAGCTTAGTTGGGCGAATCACCCTTACCTACGAGCAGTACTTC
size: NA; V: TRBV18; J: TRBJ1-5; D: NA; CDR3: CASSPVGGGGYQPQHF; DNA: TGTGCCAGCTCACCAGTGGGGGGTGGAGGTTATCAGCCCCAGCATTTT
size: NA; V: TRBV3-1/TRBV3-2; J: TRBJ2-4; D: TRBD2; CDR3: CASRPSSGPQYF; DNA: TGTGCCAGCAGACCCTCTAGCGGCCCTCAGTACTTC
size: NA; V: TRBV2; J: TRBJ2-3; D: NA; CDR3: CASSYSDTQYF; DNA: TGTGCCAGCAGTTACTCGGATACGCAGTATTTT
size: NA; V: TRBV2; J: TRBJ1-2; D: TRBD1; CDR3: CASDRDRDSNYGYTF; DNA: TGTGCCAGTGACAGGGACAGGGATTCTAACTATGGCTACACCTTC
size: few; V: TRBV5-1; J: TRBJ2-2; D: NA; CDR3: CASSTSAGELFF; DNA: TGCGCCAGCTCTACTAGTGCCGGGGAGCTGTTTTTT
size: once; V: TRBV6-5; J: TRBJ1-2; D: TRBD1; CDR3: CASSYESGGRGYTF; DNA: TGTGCCAGCAGTTACGAATCAGGGGGACGTGGCTACACCTTC
size: NA; V: TRBV6-5; J: TRBJ2-7; D: NA; CDR3: CASSLRRTSDYEQYF; DNA: TGTGCCAGCAGTCTCCGTAGGACTTCAGACTACGAGCAGTACTTC
size: NA; V: TRBV28; J: TRBJ2-2; D: NA; CDR3: CASRVDRVAGELFF; DNA: TGTGCCAGCAGAGTGGACAGAGTCGCCGGGGAGCTGTTTTTT
size: NA; V: TRBV7-9; J: TRBJ2-7; D: TRBD2; CDR3: CASSPMTSGLREQYF; DNA: TGTGCCAGCAGCCCGATGACTAGCGGATTGAGGGAGCAGTACTTC
size: NA; V: TRBV5-1; J: TRBJ1-3; D: TRBD1; CDR3: CASSPRQGSGNTIYF; DNA: TGCGCCAGCAGCCCTAGACAGGGGTCTGGAAACACCATATATTTT
size: NA; V: TRBV5-1; J: TRBJ2-5; D: NA; CDR3: CASSLVTAQETQYF; DNA: TGCGCCAGCAGCTTGGTGACAGCCCAAGAGACCCAGTACTTC
size: NA; V: TRBV7-9; J: TRBJ1-2; D: NA; CDR3: CASRLDGYTF; DNA: TGTGCCAGCAGGCTAGATGGCTACACCTTC
size: NA; V: TRBV6-5; J: TRBJ2-1; D: NA; CDR3: CASSYLGGAYNEQFF; DNA: TGTGCCAGCAGTTACTTAGGTGGGGCGTACAATGAGCAGTTCTTC
size: NA; V: TRBV10-3; J: TRBJ1-2; D: NA; CDR3: CAAYTGTYGYTF; DNA: TGTGCCGCCTATACAGGGACCTATGGCTACACCTTC
size: once; V: TRBV10-3; J: TRBJ1-4; D: NA; CDR3: CAISETEDEKLFF; DNA: TGTGCCATCAGTGAGACTGAGGATGAAAAACTGTTTTTT
size: NA; V: TRBV9; J: TRBJ2-1; D: TRBD2; CDR3: CASSVGLAETNEQFF; DNA: TGTGCCAGCAGCGTAGGACTAGCGGAGACGAATGAGCAGTTCTTC
size: NA; V: TRBV25-1; J: TRBJ2-7; D: NA; CDR3: CASSLGGAVYEQYF; DNA: TGTGCCAGCTCCCTCGGGGGAGCCGTCTACGAGCAGTACTTC
size: NA; V: TRBV5-1; J: TRBJ1-3; D: NA; CDR3: CASSLGTGAGNTIYF; DNA: TGCGCCAGCAGCTTGGGGACGGGAGCCGGAAACACCATATATTTT
size: NA; V: TRBV6-1; J: TRBJ2-5; D: TRBD1; CDR3: CASSESETGPLTETQYF; DNA: TGTGCCAGCAGTGAATCTGAGACAGGGCCGCTGACGGAGACCCAGTACTTC
size: NA; V: TRBV27; J: TRBJ1-1; D: NA; CDR3: CASSSPPTGNTEAFF; DNA: TGTGCCAGCAGTTCACCCCCGACAGGGAACACTGAAGCTTTCTTT
size: NA; V: TRBV7-6; J: TRBJ2-1; D: NA; CDR3: CASSPVAGSGEQFF; DNA: TGTGCCAGCAGCCCGGTGGCAGGTTCGGGGGAGCAGTTCTTC
size: NA; V: TRBV19; J: TRBJ1-2; D: NA; CDR3: CASSIQGRPHGYTF; DNA: TGTGCCAGTAGTATCCAGGGGCGCCCCCATGGCTACACCTTC
size: NA; V: TRBV7-2; J: TRBJ1-5; D: NA; CDR3: CASSPRQGQPQHF; DNA: TGTGCCAGCAGCCCCAGGCAGGGCCAGCCCCAGCATTTT
size: NA; V: TRBV28; J: TRBJ1-6; D: NA; CDR3: CASSTHTGVSPLHF; DNA: TGTGCCAGCAGTACCCACACTGGAGTCTCACCCCTCCACTTT
size: once; V: TRBV7-9; J: TRBJ1-1; D: NA; CDR3: CASSTLGQTEAFF; DNA: TGTGCCAGCAGTACCCTTGGACAGACTGAAGCTTTCTTT
size: NA; V: TRBV5-1; J: TRBJ1-1; D: NA; CDR3: CASSSGAQELNTEAFF; DNA: TGCGCCAGCAGCTCCGGAGCACAGGAGCTGAACACTGAAGCTTTCTTT
size: NA; V: TRBV7-9; J: TRBJ2-3; D: TRBD1; CDR3: CASSLTGGDTQYF; DNA: TGTGCCAGCAGCCTGACAGGGGGAGATACGCAGTATTTT
size: NA; V: TRBV5-8; J: TRBJ2-5; D: TRBD2; CDR3: CASSSWGGGETQYF; DNA: TGTGCCAGCAGCTCGTGGGGGGGTGGCGAGACCCAGTACTTC
size: NA; V: TRBV19; J: TRBJ1-5; D: NA; CDR3: CASTLLGGGNSNQPQHF; DNA: TGTGCCAGTACCCTACTTGGGGGAGGGAATAGCAATCAGCCCCAGCATTTT
size: NA; V: TRBV1; J: TRBJ2-5; D: NA; CDR3: CTSSQVPRGNSSGTQYF; DNA: TGCACCAGCAGCCAAGTCCCCCGCGGAAATTCTTCGGGGACCCAGTACTTC
size: NA; V: TRBV9; J: TRBJ2-3; D: NA; CDR3: CASSLPLGYTDTQYF; DNA: TGTGCCAGCAGCCTCCCCCTAGGATACACAGATACGCAGTATTTT
size: NA; V: TRBV5-1; J: TRBJ2-1; D: TRBD2; CDR3: CASSSLLAGDYDNEQFF; DNA: TGCGCCAGCAGCTCGCTACTAGCGGGAGATTACGACAATGAGCAGTTCTTC
size: NA; V: TRBV9; J: TRBJ1-2; D: TRBD1; CDR3: CASSDTTGTLDSGYTF; DNA: TGTGCCAGCAGCGACACGACAGGGACTCTTGATAGTGGCTACACCTTC
size: NA; V: TRBV11-2; J: TRBJ2-1; D: TRBD2; CDR3: CASSLYSTGTSVDNEQFF; DNA: TGTGCCAGCAGCCTCTATTCGACCGGGACTAGCGTCGACAATGAGCAGTTCTTC
size: NA; V: TRBV21-1; J: TRBJ1-2; D: NA; CDR3: CASGPGTKGGYTF; DNA: TGTGCCAGCGGGCCGGGGACAAAAGGGGGATACACCTTC
size: NA; V: TRBV28; J: TRBJ2-1; D: TRBD1; CDR3: CASSGGGSYNEQFF; DNA: TGTGCCAGCTCAGGGGGCGGCTCCTACAATGAGCAGTTCTTC
size: NA; V: TRBV12-5; J: TRBJ1-5; D: NA; CDR3: CASGLVLAGSSNQPQHF; DNA: TGTGCTAGTGGTTTGGTACTCGCCGGGTCTAGCAATCAGCCCCAGCATTTT
size: NA; V: TRBV30; J: TRBJ1-1; D: NA; CDR3: CAWSVGWGPQDTEAFF; DNA: TGTGCCTGGAGTGTAGGTTGGGGCCCTCAAGACACTGAAGCTTTCTTT
size: few; V: TRBV19; J: TRBJ2-1; D: NA; CDR3: CASSFPGPLGDEQFF; DNA: TGTGCCAGCAGTTTTCCGGGCCCCCTCGGGGATGAGCAGTTCTTC
size: NA; V: TRBV10-2; J: TRBJ1-5; D: NA; CDR3: CASSDGTGISNQPQHF; DNA: TGCGCCAGCAGTGATGGGACTGGAATTAGCAATCAGCCCCAGCATTTT
size: few; V: TRBV5-1; J: TRBJ1-5; D: TRBD1; CDR3: CASSLTGGNYQPQHF; DNA: TGCGCCAGCAGCTTGACAGGGGGAAACTATCAGCCCCAGCATTTT